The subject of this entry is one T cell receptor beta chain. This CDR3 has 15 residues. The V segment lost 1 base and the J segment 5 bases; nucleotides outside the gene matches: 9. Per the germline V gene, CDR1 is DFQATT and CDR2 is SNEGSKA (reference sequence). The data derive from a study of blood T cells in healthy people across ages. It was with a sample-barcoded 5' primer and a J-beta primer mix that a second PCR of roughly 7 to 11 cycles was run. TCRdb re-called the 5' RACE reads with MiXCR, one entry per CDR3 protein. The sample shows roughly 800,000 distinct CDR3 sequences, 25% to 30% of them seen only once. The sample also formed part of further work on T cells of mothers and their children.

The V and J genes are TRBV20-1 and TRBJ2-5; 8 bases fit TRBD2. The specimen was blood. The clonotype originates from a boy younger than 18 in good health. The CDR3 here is CSARGTSRARETQYF. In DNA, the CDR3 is TGCAGTGCTAGAGGGACTAGCAGGGCTCGGGAGACCCAGTACTTC.